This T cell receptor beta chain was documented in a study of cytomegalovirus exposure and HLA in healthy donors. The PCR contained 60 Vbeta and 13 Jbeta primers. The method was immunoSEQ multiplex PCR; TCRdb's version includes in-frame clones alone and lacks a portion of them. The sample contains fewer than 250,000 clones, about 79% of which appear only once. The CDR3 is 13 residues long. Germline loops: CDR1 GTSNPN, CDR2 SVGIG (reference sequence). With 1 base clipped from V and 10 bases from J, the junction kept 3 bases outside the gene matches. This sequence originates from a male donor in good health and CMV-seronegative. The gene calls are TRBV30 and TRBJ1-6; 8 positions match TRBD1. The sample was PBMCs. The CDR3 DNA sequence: TGTGCCTGGAGTGGACAGGGGATCTCACCCCTCCACTTT. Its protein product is CAWSGQGISPLHF.